This T cell receptor beta chain was recorded in a study of T cell repertoires and Cas9 in healthy adults (dated by TCRdb to the late 2010s). With regard to the full study: Within the CD4 and CD8 compartments, SpCas9-reactive T cells were assessed for multi-effector potency, cytotoxicity and lineage determination. This study looked at whether people already carry T cell immunity to the Streptococcus pyogenes Cas9 nuclease (SpCas9), the enzyme used in CRISPR gene editing. What the study reported, not specific to this receptor: Among the healthy humans studied, a preexisting SpCas9-directed effector T cell response was described as ubiquitous. In vitro, SpCas9-reactive regulatory T cells were reported to reduce the proliferation and function of SpCas9-reactive effector T cells.

V gives up 4 bases and J gives up 4 bases, and the segment between their germline ends measures 13 bases. Per the germline V gene, MDHEN is the CDR1 and SYDVKM is the CDR2. From its cysteine to its phenylalanine, the CDR3 spans 15 amino acids. The entry retains the CDR3 DNA only, 45 bases that are in frame from base 1. About this clone itself: Per-base qualities were not stored, and no clone one base away is much larger. Other nucleotide sequences in the sample specify the same CDR3.

Libraries were prepared through the immunoSEQ multiplex PCR assay. Not all clones reach the TCRdb copy of this immuneACCESS table, which keeps in-frame sequences only. Checked studies attribute under half of the gap to unresolved V genes and leave the rest unexplained. The sample table lists approximately 540 clones, 90% of them with a count of one. The ten most abundant clones make up approximately 5.9% of the sample. Healthy humans served as the donors. Recombination linked TRBV28 to TRBJ2-2; a weak D assignment points to TRBD2 (7 bases agree). Sequenced: SpCas9-reactive CD4+ effector T cells (CD137+, CD154-, CD25-, CD127+) from PBMCs; culture status not recorded. Taken with the paper, the label for cell subset or site translates to: SpCas9-reactive effector T cells. The origin of this receptor is a human donor in good health. The CDR3 region reads CASSSGAGVTGELFF. The DNA reads as follows: TGTGCCAGCAGTTCAGGGGCGGGGGTCACCGGGGAGCTGTTTTTT.